This T cell receptor beta chain was recorded in a study of glioma-infiltrating T cells after dendritic cell vaccination. Study in general: Patients had newly diagnosed or recurrent glioblastoma and received dendritic cell vaccines. At biweekly intervals, patients got three intradermal dendritic cell vaccine injections.

The germline CDR1 and CDR2 sequences are SGHNT and YYREEE (reference sequence). Trimming cost V 0 bases and J 4 bases, with 7 bases left between them. The CDR3 spans 13 residues. Amplification used 60 V beta primers and 13 J beta primers. Generated by immunoSEQ multiplex PCR, the TCRdb table keeps only in-frame clones and is missing some. The table lists under 35,000 clones, 90% of them singletons. Patients had residual fresh-frozen tumor tissue and more than two years of survival data. The TCR was taken from a human donor with glioblastoma. This specimen was blood, taken before dendritic cell vaccination. The gene calls are TRBV5-4 and TRBJ1-2; D is uncertain. CDR3 sequence (DNA): TGTGCCAGCAGCTTGGCCGAGAGCTATGGCTACACCTTC. It encodes CASSLAESYGYTF.